This T cell receptor beta chain was recovered during a study of T cell responses to AZD1222 COVID-19 vaccine. A word on this clone: Its antigen remains unknown.

Study-wide results and limits: Mostly white British, mostly female donors; authors suggested clonal diversity may be underestimated.

V was pared by 2 bases and J by 5 bases, with 15 bases between. Looked up from germline, CDR1 is KGHSH and CDR2 is LQKENI. CDR3 length: 15 residues. The repertoire was sequenced with immunoSEQ multiplex PCR; TCRdb's copy has only in-frame clones and lacks some. This sample has some 100,000 clones, with about 91% found just once. The V call is TRBV18, the J call TRBJ1-1; possible D gene TRBD1, 6 bases. The starting material was peripheral blood, obtained on day 0 of AZD1222 vaccination. The clonotype was recovered from an adult in good health. The CDR3 DNA reads TGTGCCAGCTCACCATATTCAGGGGTCAAGACTGAAGCTTTCTTT. It translates to CASSPYSGVKTEAFF.